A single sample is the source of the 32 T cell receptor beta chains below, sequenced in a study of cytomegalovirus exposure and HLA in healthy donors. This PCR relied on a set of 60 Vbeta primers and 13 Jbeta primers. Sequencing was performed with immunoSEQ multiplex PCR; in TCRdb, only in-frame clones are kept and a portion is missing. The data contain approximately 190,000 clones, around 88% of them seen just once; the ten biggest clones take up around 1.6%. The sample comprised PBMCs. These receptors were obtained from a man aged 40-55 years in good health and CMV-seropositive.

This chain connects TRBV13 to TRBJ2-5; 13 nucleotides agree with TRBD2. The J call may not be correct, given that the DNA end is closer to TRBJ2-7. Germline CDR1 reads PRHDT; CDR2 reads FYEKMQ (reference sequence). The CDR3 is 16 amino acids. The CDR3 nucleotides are TGTGCCAGCAGCCCTAAAGGACTAGCGGGAGAAGACGAGCAGTACTTC. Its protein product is CASSPKGLAGEDEQYF.

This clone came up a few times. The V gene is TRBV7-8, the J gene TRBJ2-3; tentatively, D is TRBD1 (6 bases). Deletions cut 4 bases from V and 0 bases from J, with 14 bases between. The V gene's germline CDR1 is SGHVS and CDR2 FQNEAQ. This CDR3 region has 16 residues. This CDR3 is CASSYLTGSSTDTQYF. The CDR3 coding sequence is TGTGCCAGCAGCTACCTGACAGGTTCTAGCACAGATACGCAGTATTTT.

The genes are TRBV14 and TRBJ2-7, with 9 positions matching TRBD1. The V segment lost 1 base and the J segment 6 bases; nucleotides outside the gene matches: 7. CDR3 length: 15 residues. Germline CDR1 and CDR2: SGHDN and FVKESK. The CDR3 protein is CASSQAGTGQGEQYF. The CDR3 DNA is TGTGCCAGCAGCCAAGCGGGGACAGGGCAAGGCGAGCAGTACTTC.

The CDR3 reads CASSVQASNTEAFF. The DNA for the CDR3 is TGTGCCAGCAGTGTACAGGCTTCGAACACTGAAGCTTTCTTT. The rearrangement joins TRBV6-1 to TRBJ1-1; possibly TRBD1 for D (5 bases). Trimming took off 4 bases at V and 1 base at J, with 10 bases between the two ends. The germline CDR1 and CDR2 sequences are MNHNS and SASEGT. The CDR3 spans 14 residues.

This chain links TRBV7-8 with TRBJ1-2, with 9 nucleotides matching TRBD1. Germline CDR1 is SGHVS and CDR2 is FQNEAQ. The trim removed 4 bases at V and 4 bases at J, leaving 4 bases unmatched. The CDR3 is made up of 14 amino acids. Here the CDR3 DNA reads TGTGCCAGCAGCTGGGGACAGGGCGGCTATGGCTACACCTTC. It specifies CASSWGQGGYGYTF.

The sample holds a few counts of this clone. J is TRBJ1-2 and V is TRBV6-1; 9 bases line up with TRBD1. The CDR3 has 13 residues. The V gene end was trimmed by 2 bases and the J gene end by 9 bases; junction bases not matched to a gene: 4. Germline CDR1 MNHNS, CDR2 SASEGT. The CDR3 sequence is CASSETGGNRYTF. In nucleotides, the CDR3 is TGTGCCAGCAGTGAAACAGGGGGCAATCGCTACACCTTC.

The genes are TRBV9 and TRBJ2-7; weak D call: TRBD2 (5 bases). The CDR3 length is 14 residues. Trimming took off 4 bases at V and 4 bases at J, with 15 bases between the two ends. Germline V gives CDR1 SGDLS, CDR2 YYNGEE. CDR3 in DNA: TGTGCCAGCAGCTCCCTAAACGGGGAGTACGAGCAGTACTTC. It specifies CASSSLNGEYEQYF.

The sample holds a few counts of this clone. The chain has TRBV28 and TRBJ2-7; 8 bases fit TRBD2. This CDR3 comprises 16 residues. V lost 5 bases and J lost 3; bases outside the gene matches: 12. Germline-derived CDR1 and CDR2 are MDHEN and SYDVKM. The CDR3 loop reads CASSPLTGGAFYEQYF. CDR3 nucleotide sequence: TGTGCCAGCAGTCCCCTAACCGGGGGGGCTTTCTACGAGCAGTACTTC.

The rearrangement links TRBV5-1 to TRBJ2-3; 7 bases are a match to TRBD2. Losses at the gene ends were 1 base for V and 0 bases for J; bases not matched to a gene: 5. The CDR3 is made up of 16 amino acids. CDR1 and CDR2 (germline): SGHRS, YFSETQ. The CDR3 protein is CASSLQPAGSTDTQYF. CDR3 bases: TGCGCCAGCAGCTTGCAACCAGCGGGAAGCACAGATACGCAGTATTTT. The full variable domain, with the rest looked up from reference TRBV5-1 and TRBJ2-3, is KAGVTQTPRYLIKTRGQQVTLSCSPISGHRSVSWYQQTPGQGLQFLFEYFSETQRNKGNFPGRFSGRQFSNSRSEMNVSTLELGDSALYLCASSLQPAGSTDTQYFGPGTRLTVL.

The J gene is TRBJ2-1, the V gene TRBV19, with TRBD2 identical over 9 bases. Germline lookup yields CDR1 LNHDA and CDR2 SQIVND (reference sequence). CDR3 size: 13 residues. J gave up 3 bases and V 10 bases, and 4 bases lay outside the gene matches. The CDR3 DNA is TGTGCCACGGGACTAGCCCTCTACAATGAGCAGTTCTTC. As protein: CATGLALYNEQFF.

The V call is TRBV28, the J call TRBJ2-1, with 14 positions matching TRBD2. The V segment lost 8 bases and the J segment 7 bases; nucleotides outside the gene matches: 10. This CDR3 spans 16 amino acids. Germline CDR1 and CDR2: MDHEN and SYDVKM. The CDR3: CASPKGGTSGSNEQFF. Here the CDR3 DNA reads TGTGCCAGCCCTAAGGGGGGGACTAGCGGGAGTAATGAGCAGTTCTTC.

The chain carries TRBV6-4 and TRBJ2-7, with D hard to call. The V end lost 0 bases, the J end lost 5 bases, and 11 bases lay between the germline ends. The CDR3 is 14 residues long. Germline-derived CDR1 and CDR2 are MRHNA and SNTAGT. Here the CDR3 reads CASSDSGHSHEQYF. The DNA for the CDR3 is TGTGCCAGCAGTGACTCTGGCCACAGCCACGAGCAGTACTTC.

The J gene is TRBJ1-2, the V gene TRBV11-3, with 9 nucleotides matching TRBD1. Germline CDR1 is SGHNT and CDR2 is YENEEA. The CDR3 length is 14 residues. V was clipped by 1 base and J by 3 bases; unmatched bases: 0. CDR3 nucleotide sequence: TGTGCCAGCAGCTTAGGGACAGGGGACTATGGCTACACCTTC. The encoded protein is CASSLGTGDYGYTF.

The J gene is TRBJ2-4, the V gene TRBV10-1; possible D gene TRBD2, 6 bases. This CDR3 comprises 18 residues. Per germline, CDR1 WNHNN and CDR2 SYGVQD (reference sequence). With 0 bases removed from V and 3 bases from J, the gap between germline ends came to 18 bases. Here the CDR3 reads CASSESPLGGDGKNIQYF. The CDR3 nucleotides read TGCGCCAGCAGTGAGTCCCCGCTCGGCGGGGACGGCAAAAACATTCAGTACTTC.

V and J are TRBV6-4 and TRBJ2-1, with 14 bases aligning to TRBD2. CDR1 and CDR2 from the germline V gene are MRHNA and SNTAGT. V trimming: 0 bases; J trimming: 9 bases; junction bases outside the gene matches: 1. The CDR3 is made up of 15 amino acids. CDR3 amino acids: CASSDSGLAGAEQFF. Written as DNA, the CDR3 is TGTGCCAGCAGTGACTCGGGACTAGCGGGAGCTGAGCAGTTCTTC.

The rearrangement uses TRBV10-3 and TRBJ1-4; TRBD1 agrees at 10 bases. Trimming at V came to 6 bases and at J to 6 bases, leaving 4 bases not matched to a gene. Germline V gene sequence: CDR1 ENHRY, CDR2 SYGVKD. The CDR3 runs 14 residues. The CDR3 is CAIRPGTGDEKLFF. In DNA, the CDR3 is TGTGCCATCAGGCCCGGGACAGGGGATGAAAAACTGTTTTTT.

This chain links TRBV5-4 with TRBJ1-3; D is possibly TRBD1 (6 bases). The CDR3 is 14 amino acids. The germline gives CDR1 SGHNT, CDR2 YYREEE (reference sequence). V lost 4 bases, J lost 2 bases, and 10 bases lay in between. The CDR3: CASSAGQTGNTIYF. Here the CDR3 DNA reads TGTGCCAGCAGCGCCGGACAGACTGGAAACACCATATATTTT.

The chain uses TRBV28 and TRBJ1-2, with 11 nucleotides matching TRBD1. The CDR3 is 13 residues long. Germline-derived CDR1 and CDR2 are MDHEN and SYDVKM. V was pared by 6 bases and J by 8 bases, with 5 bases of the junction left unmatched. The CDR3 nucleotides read TGTGCCAGCAGGGGGGGGACAGGGGGAGGCTACACCTTC. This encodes CASRGGTGGGYTF.

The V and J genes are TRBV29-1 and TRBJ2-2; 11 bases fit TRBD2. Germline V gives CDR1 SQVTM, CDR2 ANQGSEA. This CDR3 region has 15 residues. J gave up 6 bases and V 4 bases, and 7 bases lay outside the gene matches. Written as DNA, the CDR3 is TGCAGCGTTGCGAGTAGCGGGAGGGGAGCCGGGGAGCTGTTTTTT. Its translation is CSVASSGRGAGELFF.

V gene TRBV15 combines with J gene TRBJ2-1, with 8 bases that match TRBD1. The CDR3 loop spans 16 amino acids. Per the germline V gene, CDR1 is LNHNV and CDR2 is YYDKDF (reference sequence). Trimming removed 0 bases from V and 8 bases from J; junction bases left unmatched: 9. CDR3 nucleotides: TGTGCCACCAGCAGAGATAGGGGACAGGCTCGGCATGAGCAGTTCTTC. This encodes CATSRDRGQARHEQFF.

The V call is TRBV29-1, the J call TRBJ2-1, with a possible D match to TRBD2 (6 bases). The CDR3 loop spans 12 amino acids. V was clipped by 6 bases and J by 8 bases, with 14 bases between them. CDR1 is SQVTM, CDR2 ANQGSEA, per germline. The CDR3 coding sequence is TGCAGCGTCGCGCGGAGGGCCGATGAGCAGTTCTTC. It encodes CSVARRADEQFF.

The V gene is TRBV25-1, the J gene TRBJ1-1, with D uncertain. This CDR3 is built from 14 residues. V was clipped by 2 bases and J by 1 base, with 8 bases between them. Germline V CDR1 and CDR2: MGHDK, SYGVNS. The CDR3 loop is CASSEGPPNTEAFF. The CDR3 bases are TGTGCCAGCAGTGAAGGCCCCCCGAACACTGAAGCTTTCTTT.

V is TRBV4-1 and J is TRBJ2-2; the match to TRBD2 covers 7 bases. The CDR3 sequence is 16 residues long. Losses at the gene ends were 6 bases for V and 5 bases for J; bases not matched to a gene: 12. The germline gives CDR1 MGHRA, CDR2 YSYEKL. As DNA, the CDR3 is TGCGCCAGCAGGGGACCGGGCGGGAGAGGTACCGGGGAGCTGTTTTTT. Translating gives CASRGPGGRGTGELFF.

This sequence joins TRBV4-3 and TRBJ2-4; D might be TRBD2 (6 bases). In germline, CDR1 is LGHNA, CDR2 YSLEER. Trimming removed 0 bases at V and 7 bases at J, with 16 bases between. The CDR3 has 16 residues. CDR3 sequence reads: CASSQDSAGGGNIQYF. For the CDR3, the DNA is TGCGCCAGCAGCCAAGATTCGGCGGGTGGGGGGAACATTCAGTACTTC.

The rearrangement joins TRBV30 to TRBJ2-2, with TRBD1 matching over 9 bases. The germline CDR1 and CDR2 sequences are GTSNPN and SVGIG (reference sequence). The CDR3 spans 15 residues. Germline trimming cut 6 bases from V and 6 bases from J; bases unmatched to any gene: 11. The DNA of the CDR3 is TGTGCCTGCGTGGGGGGGACAGGGCCCCCCGGGGAGCTGTTTTTT. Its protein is CACVGGTGPPGELFF.

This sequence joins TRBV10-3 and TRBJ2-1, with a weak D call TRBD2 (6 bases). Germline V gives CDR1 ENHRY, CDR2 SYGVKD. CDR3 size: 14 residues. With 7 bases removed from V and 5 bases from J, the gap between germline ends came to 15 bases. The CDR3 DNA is TGTGCCATCAATGGCGGGAATTTGGACAATGAGCAGTTCTTC. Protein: CAINGGNLDNEQFF.

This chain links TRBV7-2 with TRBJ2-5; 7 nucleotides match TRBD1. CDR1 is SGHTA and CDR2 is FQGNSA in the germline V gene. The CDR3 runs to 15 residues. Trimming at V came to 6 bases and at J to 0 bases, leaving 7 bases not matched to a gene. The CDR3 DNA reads TGTGCCAGCAGAGAAAGGGACAGAAACCAAGAGACCCAGTACTTC. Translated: CASRERDRNQETQYF.

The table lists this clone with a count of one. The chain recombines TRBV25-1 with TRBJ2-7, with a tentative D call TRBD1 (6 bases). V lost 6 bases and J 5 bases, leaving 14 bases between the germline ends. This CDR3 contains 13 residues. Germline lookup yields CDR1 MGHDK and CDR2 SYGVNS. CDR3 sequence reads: CASRGQMLHEQYF. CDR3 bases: TGTGCCAGCAGGGGACAAATGTTGCACGAGCAGTACTTC.

The CDR3 sequence is CASSSRGGNTIYF. The CDR3 coding sequence is TGTGCCAGCAGCTCCAGGGGTGGAAACACCATATATTTT. This sequence joins TRBV7-3 and TRBJ1-3, with D possibly being TRBD1 (6 bases). Germline-derived CDR1 and CDR2 are SGHTA and FQGTGA. With 4 bases removed from V and 3 bases from J, the gap between germline ends came to 7 bases. This CDR3 contains 13 residues. Using reference TRBV7-3 and TRBJ1-3 for the parts outside the CDR3, the full variable domain is GAGVSQTPSNKVTEKGKYVELRCDPISGHTALYWYRQSLGQGPEFLIYFQGTGAADDSGLPNDRFFAVRPEGSVSTLKIQRTERGDSAVYLCASSSRGGNTIYFGEGSWLTVV.

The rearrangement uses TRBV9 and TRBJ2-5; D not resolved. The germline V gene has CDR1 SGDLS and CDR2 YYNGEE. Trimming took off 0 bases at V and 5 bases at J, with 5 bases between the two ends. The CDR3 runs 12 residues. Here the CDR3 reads CASSVVGETQYF. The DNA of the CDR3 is TGTGCCAGCAGCGTAGTCGGGGAGACCCAGTACTTC.

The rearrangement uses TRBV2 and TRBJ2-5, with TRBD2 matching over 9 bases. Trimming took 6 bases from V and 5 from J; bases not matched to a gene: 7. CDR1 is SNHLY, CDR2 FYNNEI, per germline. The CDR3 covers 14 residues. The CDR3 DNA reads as TGTGCCAGCAGCAGAGCCCTAGCGGGGGAGACCCAGTACTTC. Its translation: CASSRALAGETQYF.

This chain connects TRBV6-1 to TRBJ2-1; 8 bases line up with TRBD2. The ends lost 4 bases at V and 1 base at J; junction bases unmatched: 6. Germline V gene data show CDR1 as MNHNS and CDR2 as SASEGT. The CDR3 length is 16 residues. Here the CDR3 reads CASSALSGGSYNEQFF. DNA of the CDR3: TGTGCCAGCAGTGCCCTATCGGGGGGGTCCTACAATGAGCAGTTCTTC.